Presented here are 10 T cell receptor beta chains from one specimen sequenced in a study of blood T cell repertoires in COVID-19. The protocol was immunoSEQ multiplex PCR, while the TCRdb copy is restricted to in-frame clones and leaves out a portion. This repertoire shows roughly 390,000 clones, around 85% found once; its top ten account for 3.5% to 4%. Sequences were obtained from peripheral blood. The source is a woman under 30 with acute or convalescent COVID-19.

V and J are TRBV7-9 and TRBJ2-1; a possible D gene is TRBD2 (6 bases). Germline CDR1 is SEHNR and CDR2 is FQNEAQ (reference sequence). The CDR3 loop spans 15 amino acids. The V and J ends lost 7 bases and 2 bases respectively, with 15 bases between them. The CDR3 bases are TGTGCCAGCACCCCACTGGGAGGCCCCTACAATGAGCAGTTCTTC. This encodes CASTPLGGPYNEQFF.

This chain joins TRBV19 and TRBJ2-1, with a possible D match to TRBD1 (6 bases). The CDR3 runs 15 residues. Trimming removed 7 bases from V and 6 bases from J, with 19 bases in between. The germline gives CDR1 LNHDA, CDR2 SQIVND (reference sequence). The CDR3 sequence: CASTPATGLVNEQFF. DNA for the CDR3: TGTGCCAGTACCCCCGCGACAGGTTTAGTCAATGAGCAGTTCTTC.

The V call is TRBV21-1, the J call TRBJ2-1; the D call TRBD1 from the table was never checked on the DNA. TRBV21-1 is flagged as a pseudogene. The CDR3 is 17 residues long. The CDR3 region has the DNA TGTGCCAGCAGCAATAGGGACAGGGACCCAGCTTACAATGAGCAGTTCTTC. This sequence encodes CASSNRDRDPAYNEQFF.

The chain joins TRBV5-1 to TRBJ2-3; TRBD2 matches 7 bases. In germline, CDR1 is SGHRS, CDR2 YFSETQ. V lost 3 bases and J lost 2; bases outside the gene matches: 6. This CDR3 region has 15 residues. DNA of the CDR3: TGCGCCAGCAGCTCCGGGACTACTAACACAGATACGCAGTATTTT. Protein: CASSSGTTNTDTQYF.

The rearrangement uses TRBV3-1 (or the pseudogene TRBV3-2) and TRBJ1-2; D is perhaps TRBD1 (6 bases). The CDR3 is made up of 13 amino acids. Germline CDR1 and CDR2: LGHDT and YNNKEL (reference sequence). The V end lost 0 bases, the J end lost 12 bases, and 14 bases lay between the germline ends. CDR3 protein: CASSQDGRGGHTF. CDR3 in DNA: TGTGCCAGCAGCCAAGATGGGCGAGGGGGACACACCTTC.

The chain is built from TRBV28 and TRBJ1-5; the match to TRBD1 covers 8 bases. The CDR3 runs to 14 residues. Per the germline V gene, CDR1 is MDHEN and CDR2 is SYDVKM. The V and J ends lost 6 bases and 6 bases, in that order; junction bases with no gene match: 7. CDR3 coding DNA: TGTGCCAGCAGCCCGAGACAGGGGTCTCAGCCCCAGCATTTT. Amino acids: CASSPRQGSQPQHF.

This clone was seen a few times. This chain connects TRBV15 to TRBJ2-5; D remains ambiguous. The germline CDR1 and CDR2 sequences are LNHNV and YYDKDF (reference sequence). V was cut by 0 bases and J by 2 bases, with 10 bases left in between. CDR3 size: 15 residues. As DNA, the CDR3 is TGTGCCACCAGCAGAGATCCGGGTCCTCAAGAGACCCAGTACTTC. Amino acid sequence: CATSRDPGPQETQYF.

The rearrangement uses TRBV4-2 and TRBJ1-1; no clear D gene. Trimming took 0 bases from V and 2 from J, leaving 7 bases between them. This CDR3 has 14 residues. Germline V gene sequence: CDR1 LGHNA, CDR2 YNFKEQ. For the CDR3, the DNA is TGTGCCAGCAGCCAAGATATAGTAAACACTGAAGCTTTCTTT. Translation gives CASSQDIVNTEAFF.

The V and J genes are TRBV20-1 and TRBJ2-1, with TRBD2 as a possible D gene (6 bases). This CDR3 spans 16 amino acids. Trimming cost V 3 bases and J 9 bases, with 24 bases left between them. Germline CDR1 reads DFQATT; CDR2 reads SNEGSKA (reference sequence). The CDR3 DNA sequence: TGCAGTGCTAGTTTATTGGGGACTTCACTCGGGAGTGAGCAGTTCTTC. This codes for CSASLLGTSLGSEQFF.

The gene calls are TRBV9 and TRBJ2-3; 11 bases are a match to TRBD2. CDR3 length: 16 amino acids. Germline-derived CDR1 and CDR2 are SGDLS and YYNGEE. Trimming took 3 bases from V and 2 from J; bases not matched to a gene: 5. CDR3 bases: TGTGCCAGCAGCGGAAATAGCGGGGGGGCCACAGATACGCAGTATTTT. It yields the protein CASSGNSGGATDTQYF.